This entry features one T cell receptor beta chain sequence. Antigen unknown. The data derive from a study of cytotoxic CD8 clonotypes in ibrutinib-treated CLL. Study-level background: Response was recorded as partial in roughly 24 patients and complete in 2; at median roughly 63 months, approximately 15 remained remitted and about 12 had progressed. Study-wide findings and caveats: At baseline, clonality was higher than in age-matched healthy donors and correlated with CD8+ counts.

Cryopreserved PBMCs supplied 2 to 2.5 micrograms of genomic DNA for TCR beta libraries. Trimming took 4 bases from V and 4 from J; bases not matched to a gene: 7. The germline V gene has CDR1 SGHNT and CDR2 YYREEE (reference sequence). CDR3 size: 14 residues. The data were produced by immunoSEQ multiplex PCR, yet TCRdb's version contains in-frame clones alone and is incomplete. The table includes 300,000 to 400,000 clones, roughly 71% detected once. The source of this sequence is a human donor with chronic lymphocytic leukemia. The V and J genes are TRBV5-4 and TRBJ1-1; TRBD1 aligns across 7 bases. The specimen comprised PBMCs, sampled after 36 months of ibrutinib treatment. CDR3 bases: TGTGCCAGCAGCCACGACAGGGTGAGCACTGAAGCTTTCTTT. This codes for CASSHDRVSTEAFF.